The source of this TCR beta chain is a study of T cells in Graves' hyperthyroidism and ophthalmopathy. Study-wide findings and caveats: Ophthalmopathy was told apart from stable hyperthyroidism by a 13 V-J model.

Concerning this clonotype itself: Its antigen is not identified.

Patients aged 18 to 65 had newly diagnosed hyperthyroidism that had lasted under 2 months. Predating any ophthalmopathy symptoms, the blood sample was taken at first hyperthyroidism diagnosis. Germline V gene sequence: CDR1 SQVTM, CDR2 ANQGSEA. CDR3 length equals 13 residues. The V segment lost 7 bases and the J segment 6 bases; nucleotides outside the gene matches: 8. Amplification of TCR beta CDR3 regions was performed using RNA transcripts as template. The HTBI primer set drove a first-round RT-PCR of the TCR CDR3. Each CDR3 protein is one row after TCRdb ran MiXCR on the multiplex PCR reads. This table holds under 350,000 distinct CDR3 sequences, less than 30% found once.

J is TRBJ2-7 and V is TRBV29-1; TRBD1 agrees at 11 bases. Source material: blood. The TCR originated in a man aged 40-49 years with Graves' hyperthyroidism that later progressed to Graves' ophthalmopathy. CDR3 in amino acids: CSALDRGPGEQYF. The DNA of the CDR3 is TGCAGCGCTCTGGACAGGGGGCCAGGCGAGCAGTACTTC.